This TCR beta chain was identified in a study of cytomegalovirus exposure and HLA in healthy donors (dated by TCRdb to 2017 to 2019). Study-wide context: In an earlier analysis of 550 to 750 of the donors, around 300 Gb of sequence data and some 100 million unique TCR beta sequences from roughly 200 million T cells were reported. An early release that covered several hundred HLA-typed donors contained approximately 320 gigabases of sequencing data and about 84 million unique TCR sequences. Of the 300 to 450 genotyped donors, over 70% fell in the genetic ancestry cluster associated with self-reported Caucasian donors. The study was designed to test whether signatures of past pathogen exposure could be identified by cataloging public T cell receptors. The study profiled the T cell repertoires of hundreds of subjects by immunosequencing and related them to cytomegalovirus serostatus. In addition to the first cohort of 666 subjects, a separate validation cohort of approximately 130 different subjects was used. To predict cytomegalovirus infection status, the study combined high-throughput TCR immunosequencing, statistical association of individual TCRs with disease status, and machine learning. In a later analysis, previously published TCR beta repertoires from 666 donors were re-analyzed and high-resolution HLA genotyping was added so that TCR occurrence patterns could be studied. In the later analysis, no new phenotypic data were used to find candidate immune exposures; instead, reliance was placed on TCR beta sequences and their occurrence across donors. An earlier analysis of approximately 630 of the donors applied high-throughput TCR beta sequencing to assess whether each TCR beta V gene segment acted as functional or pseudogenic. Donor age, sex, ethnicity and CMV serostatus were collected together with the repertoire data. A later genetic analysis took genome-wide SNP genotypes for about three fifths of the 666 donors and used that subset as a discovery cohort. Every repertoire in the discovery cohort had been generated on one and the same sequencing platform. Class I and class II HLA loci were covered by the typing at four-digit resolution. The number of donors typed differed by locus, with about 629-630 for A, B, C, DRB1 and DQB1, more than 500 for DQA1, about 610 for DPA1, and some 440 for DPB1. Roughly 5 DR-DQ haplotypes were handled as single units for association and clustering, since linkage in the cohort was strong. Among some 400 genotyped donors of the cohort, an average of around 240,000 unique TCR beta nucleotide sequences were sequenced per donor, about a sixth of them non-productive.

Broader findings and caveats from the paper: The presence/absence analyses assumed that sequencing depth was roughly uniform across donors, and that assumption may not be true. Assigning TCR associations to individual alleles was difficult when HLA alleles, especially DR and DQ, strongly co-occurred. In vitro tests confirmed that a few of the cytomegalovirus-associated TCR beta chains recognize cytomegalovirus antigens. A further reported finding was that TCR beta sequences accurately predicted the HLA-A and HLA-B alleles for most subjects in the first cohort. A cluster of highly shared sequence variants was judged likely to represent a technical artifact of the sequencing pipeline. Most TCR sequences were seen in very few donors, while some public TCRs were found in many individuals. According to a later analysis, TCR association rates differed among HLA loci, with DRB1 alleles showing the most associated TCRs and HLA-C alleles showing the fewest. Compared with equally common non-associated chains, HLA-associated TCR beta chains in a later analysis were more clonally expanded and had lower generation probabilities. An association between a missense DCLRE1C variant and V-gene and J-gene trimming of TCR beta chains was found in a later genetic analysis and replicated in an independent cohort. Specific HLA alleles were associated with 15,000 to 20,000 TCR beta sequences at a false discovery rate of 0.05 in a later analysis. CMV serostatus was the only immune exposure information available for the cohort. An earlier analysis of 587 of the donors showed that most TCR beta V segments appeared in productive rearrangements either about 90% or about 30% of the time, which broadly matched IMGT annotations. A later genetic analysis reported fewer N-insertions in productive TCRs among donors in an Asian-associated ancestry cluster than the roughly 690-donor mean. In a later analysis, several top co-occurrence clusters were reported to appear linked to parvovirus B19, influenza, CMV and Epstein-Barr virus. According to the authors, the approach could potentially be generalized to other disease states and immunological phenotypes. In both the original and validation cohorts, the classifier was reported to diagnose cytomegalovirus status with high specificity and sensitivity. In this cohort, only TCR beta chains were sequenced, and detectable features were limited by the absence of alpha or paired-chain data. In a later analysis, most CMV-associated TCR beta chains were found to appear HLA-restricted, with HLA associations seemingly driven largely by CMV exposure. Because some donors lacked HLA typing at each locus, the association tests relied only on the typed subset. Because the 87-base-pair reads could not distinguish some IMGT-functional V segments, including TRBV6-2 and TRBV6-3, those segments were excluded. Seventeen rarely observed V segments, including chromosome 9 orphons, were excluded from the earlier analysis of just under 600 of the donors because counts were too low. Correlated functional status among segregating V segments might reflect linkage disequilibrium, but an unknown experimental factor could not be ruled out. The study listed 170 or so TCR beta chains as associated with cytomegalovirus.

Of note for this clone: Which antigen it targets is not known. The input lacks base qualities; no much larger clone sits a single base away.

Counted from cysteine to phenylalanine, this CDR3 has 15 amino acids. Here the CDR3 DNA is all that survives: 45 bases in frame from base 1. Germline trimming: 3 bases from V, 8 bases from J; junction bases outside gene matches: 7. From the germline V gene, CDR1 is LGHNA and CDR2 is YSLEER. The cohort was made up of approximately 670 healthy bone marrow donors. Cohort members were all nominally healthy when sampled, although unrecorded immune exposures were likely present. The donor was CMV seronegative and was included in the group of under 450 seronegative cohort members. Every donor gave a peripheral blood sample, and the peripheral blood mononuclear cells from that sample were used for TCR beta sequencing. The Qiagen DNeasy Blood Extraction Kit was used to extract genomic DNA from the blood cell samples. Receptors were amplified or captured by the immunoSEQ multiplex PCR assay. A mixture of 60 forward primers for TCR Vbeta segments and 13 reverse primers for TCR Jbeta segments was used in the multiplex PCR. The CDR3 region of rearranged TCR beta genes was amplified from genomic DNA with a multiplex PCR assay. Amplified TCR beta libraries were sequenced as 87-base-pair reads on the Illumina HiSeq System. The paper's data handling went like this. A later analysis counted tens of millions of unique TCR beta chains across the 600 to 850 repertoires, and 10 million to 12 million of these chains were shared by at least two donors. A nearest-neighbor algorithm error-corrected the raw reads and collapsed the reads into unique sequences, merging closely related sequences to remove PCR and sequencing errors. CDR3 sequences were aligned to IMGT reference sequences to assign V, D and J gene segments. Each retained sequence needed at least a six-nucleotide match to both a V gene segment and a J gene segment. Rearrangements were classified as productive when the CDR3 lacked stop codons and remained in frame with V and J, and all other rearrangements were classified as non-productive. Following IMGT convention, CDR3 was defined as the stretch from the second conserved V-encoded cysteine up to the conserved J-encoded phenylalanine. The earlier analysis of 500 to 650 of the donors excluded any sequence lacking an unambiguous match to a single V gene segment. An earlier analysis of almost 600 of the donors classified V segments as functional when productive rearrangements were above 56.7% and as segregating when the standard deviation between donors was above 5%. A statistical classification framework was developed to diagnose cytomegalovirus status using the catalog of TCR beta chain sequences. V and J gene assignment, in a later analysis, came from comparing TCR nucleotide sequences with IMGT/GENE-DB human TR gene sequences. The TCRdist pipeline was used in a later analysis to assign CDR3 sequences and most-parsimonious VDJ recombination scenarios. A later analysis defined each TCR beta chain by its CDR3 amino acid sequence plus V-gene family, and excluded reads lacking a unique V-gene family. In a later analysis, 450 to 600 highly shared, low-generation-probability nucleotide sequences were removed to address suspected cross-contamination and a sequencing artifact. In a later analysis, a clonal expansion index was calculated for each public chain from normalized within-repertoire ranks of inferred template counts. A later analysis computed generation probabilities with a VDJ recombination model fitted to out-of-frame rearrangements, and checked the results against IGoR. In a later analysis, TCR-TCR, TCR-HLA and TCR-CMV co-occurrence was scored with hypergeometric tests, and a repertoire-size bias correction was applied to TCR pairs. A later analysis estimated false discovery rates by permuting HLA or CMV assignments 20 times. In a later analysis, co-occurring TCRs were grouped using DBSCAN, with TCRdist sequence similarity added in when clustering inside HLA-allele-positive subsets. Repertoires with fewer than 30,000 or more than 120,000 public chains were left out of co-occurrence clustering, as were five repertoires with anomalous nucleotide sharing. This is the immuneACCESS table as TCRdb keeps it, with only in-frame sequences that have V and J called. A part of the clones is gone; compared with another copy, unresolved V genes explain less than half, and the rest is unexplained. V and J calls plus clone size are reproduced from that table; the DNA served to infer D and trimming. This sample is represented by 65,000 to 95,000 clones; 60% to 80% of them were singletons. Of the sample, more than 2.5% falls within the top ten clones.

This receptor was taken from a man aged 50 or older in good health and CMV-seronegative. Sample: PBMCs. This receptor chain uses TRBV4-3 and TRBJ1-2, and TRBD1 aligns with 12 junction nucleotides. The encoded CDR3 is CASSHLGQGARGYTF. The DNA is TGCGCCAGCAGCCACCTGGGACAGGGGGCGAGGGGCTACACCTTC.